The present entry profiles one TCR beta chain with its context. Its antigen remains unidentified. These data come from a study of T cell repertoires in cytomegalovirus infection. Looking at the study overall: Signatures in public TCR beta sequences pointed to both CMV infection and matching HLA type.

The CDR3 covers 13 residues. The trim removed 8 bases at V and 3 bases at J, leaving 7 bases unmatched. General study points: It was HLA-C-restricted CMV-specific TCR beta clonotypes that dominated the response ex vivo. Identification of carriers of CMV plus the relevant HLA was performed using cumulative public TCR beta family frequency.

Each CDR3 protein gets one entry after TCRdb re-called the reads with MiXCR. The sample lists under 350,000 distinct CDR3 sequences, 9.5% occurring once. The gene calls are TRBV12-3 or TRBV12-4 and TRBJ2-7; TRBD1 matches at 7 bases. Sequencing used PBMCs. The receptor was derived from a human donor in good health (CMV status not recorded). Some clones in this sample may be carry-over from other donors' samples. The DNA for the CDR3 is TGTGCCAGCGGACCGGGACAGCACTACGAGCAGTACTTC. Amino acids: CASGPGQHYEQYF.